Below are 21 T cell receptor beta chains sequenced from a single sample in a study of T cells in Graves' hyperthyroidism and ophthalmopathy. Regions amplified from RNA transcripts were the TCR beta CDR3 regions. An initial round of RT-PCR targeting the TCR CDR3 relied on the HTBI primer set. TCRdb used MiXCR to reprocess the multiplex PCR reads, holding one entry per CDR3 protein. This sample carries more than 350,000 distinct CDR3 sequences, about a sixth of them seen once, and the ten largest clones take around 35%. Sequencing was done on a sample of blood. These receptors came from a woman aged 25 to 39 with Graves' hyperthyroidism that later progressed to Graves' ophthalmopathy.

This clonotype occurred many times. The V gene is TRBV2, the J gene TRBJ2-5; 7 bases are shared with TRBD2. The CDR3 loop spans 14 amino acids. Germline assignment: CDR1 SNHLY and CDR2 FYNNEI. V trimming: 6 bases; J trimming: 5 bases; junction bases outside the gene matches: 9. This chain's CDR3 is CASSDLAVRETQYF. The CDR3, as DNA: TGTGCCAGCAGCGACCTAGCGGTTCGCGAGACCCAGTACTTC.

There are many counts of this clonotype. The chain couples TRBV6-1 to TRBJ1-1; D remains unclear. The length of the CDR3 is 15 residues. From germline, CDR1 is MNHNS and CDR2 SASEGT. The V end lost 4 bases, the J end lost 0 bases, and 12 bases lay between the germline ends. The CDR3 DNA sequence: TGTGCCAGCAGTGGTTGGGGAAACATGAACACTGAAGCTTTCTTT. The encoded protein is CASSGWGNMNTEAFF.

V and J are TRBV6-2 or TRBV6-3 and TRBJ2-1, with D possibly being TRBD2 (5 bases). The J call is in doubt because the DNA end fits TRBJ2-7 better. Germline V gene sequence: CDR1 MNHEY, CDR2 SVGEGT. There are 16 residues in the CDR3. Here the CDR3 reads CASRGPSGLSYNEQYF. DNA of the CDR3: TGTGCCAGCAGAGGACCGAGCGGACTCTCCTACAATGAGCAGTACTTC.

This chain uses TRBV27 with TRBJ2-1, with 10 bases matching TRBD2. From germline, CDR1 is MNHEY and CDR2 SMNVEV (reference sequence). The CDR3 covers 13 residues. Losses at the gene ends were 7 bases for V and 10 bases for J; bases not matched to a gene: 7. The CDR3, as DNA: TGTGCCAGCACCAGCGGGAGGGCCTGGGAGCAGTTCTTC. It codes for CASTSGRAWEQFF.

Ten or more counts support this clonotype. This chain connects TRBV12-3 or TRBV12-4 to TRBJ2-7, with D perhaps matching TRBD1 or TRBD2 (6 bases each). The CDR3 runs to 16 residues. The V and J ends lost 6 bases and 6 bases respectively, with 24 bases between them. CDR3: CASRPLRGEGRSEQYF. In nucleotides, the CDR3 is TGTGCCAGCAGACCCCTCAGGGGCGAGGGGAGGAGCGAGCAGTACTTC.

In its sample, this clonotype was seen many times. The chain combines TRBV6-2 or TRBV6-3 with TRBJ2-2; D possibly uses TRBD1 or TRBD2 (6 bases each). V was trimmed by 8 bases and J by 1 base, leaving 23 bases between them. The CDR3 loop spans 18 amino acids. Germline V gene data show CDR1 as MNHEY and CDR2 as SVGEGT. The CDR3 spells CASGFGGRRGQNTGELFF. The CDR3 bases are TGTGCCAGCGGGTTTGGGGGCCGGCGGGGCCAGAACACCGGGGAGCTGTTTTTT.

This clonotype occurred many times. V usage is TRBV20-1 and J usage is TRBJ2-4; D tentatively fits TRBD1 or TRBD2 (5 bases each). Trimming stripped 5 bases from V and 5 bases from J, with 13 bases between. The CDR3 has 13 residues. Germline values: CDR1 DFQATT, CDR2 SNEGSKA (reference sequence). CDR3 DNA: TGCAGTGCTTTACCGGGACGCGAAAACATTCAGTACTTC. Translated: CSALPGRENIQYF.

This clonotype has more than one count but fewer than ten. J is TRBJ1-5 and V is TRBV19, with 9 nucleotides matching TRBD1. CDR1 is LNHDA, CDR2 SQIVND, per germline (reference sequence). Germline trimming cut 5 bases from V and 5 bases from J; bases unmatched to any gene: 7. The length of the CDR3 is 15 residues. The CDR3 DNA is TGTGCCAGTAGTTCCCGGGACAGGGTGCATCAGCCCCAGCATTTT. Its translation is CASSSRDRVHQPQHF. The complete variable domain, with remaining parts taken from reference TRBV19 and TRBJ1-5, reads DGGITQSPKYLFRKEGQNVTLSCEQNLNHDAMYWYRQDPGQGLRLIYYSQIVNDFQKGDIAEGYSVSREKKESFPLTVTSAQKNPTAFYLCASSSRDRVHQPQHFGDGTRLSIL.

This clonotype was seen many times. The DNA for the CDR3 is TGTGCCAGTAGTATAGAAGCGGACAGGGCAGATACGCAGTATTTT. It specifies CASSIEADRADTQYF. V usage is TRBV19 and J usage is TRBJ2-3, with 8 bases fitting TRBD1. Unmatched junction bases numbered 3, after V lost 0 bases and J lost 4 bases. From germline, CDR1 is LNHDA and CDR2 SQIVND (reference sequence). This CDR3 has 15 amino acids.

This clonotype was counted ten times or more. The CDR3 here is CASSLGIAQPQHF. The CDR3 coding sequence is TGTGCCAGCTCACTCGGGATAGCTCAGCCCCAGCATTTT. The V and J genes are TRBV18 and TRBJ1-5; D remains unclear. CDR3 length: 13 amino acids. Germline V gives CDR1 KGHSH, CDR2 LQKENI. Trimming stripped 4 bases from V and 6 bases from J, with 10 bases between.

Only a few counts were recorded for this clonotype. V usage is TRBV7-8 and J usage is TRBJ2-5; 14 nucleotides line up with TRBD2. This CDR3 is built from 17 residues. Germline CDR1 SGHVS, CDR2 FQNEAQ. The junction had 6 bases not matched to a gene; V was cut back by 5 bases and J by 1 base. The CDR3 reads CASSTGGTSGGQETQYF. CDR3 DNA: TGTGCCAGCAGCACCGGAGGGACTAGCGGGGGCCAAGAGACCCAGTACTTC.

This clonotype was seen repeatedly, ten times or more. V usage is TRBV15 and J usage is TRBJ2-7; 8 bases are a match to TRBD1. V trimming: 5 bases; J trimming: 4 bases; junction bases outside the gene matches: 10. CDR3 length: 15 amino acids. Germline V CDR1 and CDR2: LNHNV, YYDKDF (reference sequence). CDR3 in amino acids: CATSVRQGTAYEQYF. CDR3 bases: TGTGCCACCAGCGTCAGACAGGGGACGGCGTACGAGCAGTACTTC. Filled out from reference TRBV15 and TRBJ2-7, the complete variable domain reads DAMVIQNPRYQVTQFGKPVTLSCSQTLNHNVMYWYQQKSSQAPKLLFHYYDKDFNNEADTPDNFQSRRPNTSFCFLDIRSPGLGDTAMYLCATSVRQGTAYEQYFGPGTRLTVT.

Worth noting for this clonotype: This clone may be a read error of a much larger clone one base away. This chain uses TRBV12-3 or TRBV12-4 with TRBJ2-1; TRBD1 aligns across 7 bases. CDR3 length equals 15 residues. V gave up 6 bases and J gave up 3 bases; unmatched junction bases: 8. The CDR3 bases are TGTGCCAGCAGCCTGACAGGGTTCCACTACAATGAGCAGTTCTTC. It translates to CASSLTGFHYNEQFF.

The chain carries TRBV2 and TRBJ2-7, with D perhaps matching TRBD1 or TRBD2 (5 bases each). The CDR3 spans 14 residues. Trimming removed 7 bases from V and 4 bases from J, with 17 bases in between. Germline V gene lookup returns CDR1 SNHLY and CDR2 FYNNEI. CDR3 in amino acids: CASMGRPQRYEQYF. The CDR3 region has the DNA TGTGCCAGCATGGGACGGCCCCAGAGATACGAGCAGTACTTC.

This clonotype was observed at least ten times. This rearrangement joins TRBV20-1 to TRBJ2-3; TRBD2 matches at 11 bases. The junction had 8 bases not matched to a gene; V was cut back by 3 bases and J by 0 bases. The CDR3 contains 17 residues. Germline V gene lookup returns CDR1 DFQATT and CDR2 SNEGSKA (reference sequence). The CDR3 reads CSASPASGGPSTDTQYF. The CDR3 bases are TGCAGTGCTAGTCCGGCTAGCGGGGGGCCTAGCACAGATACGCAGTATTTT.

The table lists this clonotype with a few counts. The chain is built from TRBV4-1 and TRBJ1-1; D ambiguous. Germline-derived CDR1 and CDR2 are MGHRA and YSYEKL. CDR3 size: 14 residues. Trimming removed 5 bases from V and 1 base from J, with 11 bases in between. The CDR3 DNA follows: TGCGCCAGCAGCTTTCCACAGACGAACACTGAAGCTTTCTTT. Amino acid sequence: CASSFPQTNTEAFF.

The rearrangement uses TRBV5-1 and TRBJ1-4; D not resolved. The CDR3 sequence is 15 residues long. Germline CDR1 SGHRS, CDR2 YFSETQ. Trimming removed 3 bases from V and 3 bases from J, with 12 bases in between. The DNA of the CDR3 is TGCGCCAGCAGCTCCACGCCGTCCTCTAATGAAAAACTGTTTTTT. It yields the protein CASSSTPSSNEKLFF.

At least ten counts were recorded for this clonotype. This chain connects TRBV3-1 to TRBJ2-1, with a tentative D call TRBD2 (6 bases). CDR1 LGHDT and CDR2 YNNKEL come from the germline V gene (reference sequence). The V end was cut by 0 bases, the J end by 7 bases, with 10 bases between. The CDR3 consists of 14 residues. CDR3 sequence: CASSQEAGGNEQFF. As DNA, the CDR3 is TGTGCCAGCAGCCAAGAGGCCGGGGGTAATGAGCAGTTCTTC.

The chain links TRBV5-6 to TRBJ1-2, with D perhaps TRBD1 (5 bases). Germline values: CDR1 SGHDT, CDR2 YYEEEE. Between the trimmed V and J ends, which lost 0 bases and 3 bases, there was a span of 18 bases. The CDR3 contains 17 residues. The DNA for the CDR3 is TGTGCCAGCAGCTTGGTGGGTGTGTGGCAGGGTGACTATGGCTACACCTTC. Amino acids: CASSLVGVWQGDYGYTF.

The chain carries TRBV5-6 and TRBJ1-6; TRBD1 matches at 9 bases. With V trimmed by 2 bases and J by 12 bases, 15 bases remained unmatched. The CDR3 is made up of 17 amino acids. The germline gives CDR1 SGHDT, CDR2 YYEEEE. The CDR3 DNA follows: TGTGCCAGCAGCTTATATCGACCGGACAGGGGCGAGGTACCCCTCCACTTT. Amino acid sequence: CASSLYRPDRGEVPLHF.

This clonotype was detected ten times or more. V usage is TRBV6-2 or TRBV6-3 and J usage is TRBJ2-3, with 9 bases that match TRBD2. The CDR3 sequence is 16 residues long. The germline V gene encodes CDR1 MNHEY and CDR2 SVGEGT. V shed 4 bases, J shed 0 bases, and the junction held 5 bases outside the gene matches. The CDR3 is CASSWGLALSTDTQYF. In DNA, the CDR3 is TGTGCCAGCAGTTGGGGACTAGCCCTAAGCACAGATACGCAGTATTTT.